This TCR beta chain stems from a study of response to subunit inactivated influenza vaccine. Study observations and caveats: With each seasonal influenza vaccination, the authors suggested, few new T cells are recruited.

The CDR3 spans 14 residues. Trimming cost V 3 bases and J 2 bases, with 8 bases left between them. Using its own MiXCR run on the RT-PCR reads, TCRdb lists one record per CDR3 protein. The repertoire has fewer than 650,000 distinct CDR3 sequences, around 13% of them found once; the top ten carry around 14%. This clonotype was counted at least ten times. As yet, its antigen is unknown. The V call is TRBV12-3 or TRBV12-4, the J call TRBJ2-1; D possibly corresponds to TRBD2 (6 bases). The TCR was taken from a man in his forties or fifties who received an inactivated influenza vaccine. The sample consisted of PBMCs from blood, taken more than 35 days after vaccination. CDR3: CASSFGGTYNEQFF. The CDR3 region has the DNA TGTGCCAGCAGTTTCGGCGGGACCTACAATGAGCAGTTCTTC.